This T cell receptor beta chain derives from a study of blood T cell repertoires in COVID-19. The count of this clone is one. Germline V gene data show CDR1 as SGHNT and CDR2 as YYREEE (reference sequence). The CDR3 covers 16 residues. J lost 3 bases, V lost 0 bases, and 5 bases had no gene match. The data were produced by immunoSEQ multiplex PCR, yet TCRdb's version contains in-frame clones alone and is incomplete. The sample contains more than 200,000 clones, approximately 84% of which appear only once. J is TRBJ2-1 and V is TRBV5-4; 8 bases map to TRBD2. Material for sequencing was peripheral blood. This receptor was identified in a man aged 50 or older with COVID-19, enrolled during active disease. The CDR3, as DNA: TGTGCCAGCAGCTTGGGCGCTAGCGGGTACTACAATGAGCAGTTCTTC. This gives the protein CASSLGASGYYNEQFF.